Listed below are T cell receptor beta chains from one sample, sequenced in a study of cytotoxic CD8 clonotypes in ibrutinib-treated CLL. Sequencing used immunoSEQ multiplex PCR; TCRdb keeps in-frame clones, though not all of them. The sample lists around 76,000 clones; less than 90% were seen once. The sequenced sample was PBMCs, obtained after 24 months of ibrutinib treatment. These receptors all come from a human donor with chronic lymphocytic leukemia. The CDR3 runs from the conserved cysteine through the conserved F or W. Each record gives: V gene, D gene, J gene, clone size, CDR3 DNA, CDR3 protein. D genes are given only for firm matches. Expanded clones get a size class; other rows say once, few or many, or leave the size out.

V: TRBV6-5; D: .; J: TRBJ2-3; size: once; DNA: TGTGCCAGCAGCCCGCCGGGGGGCGGAGGGGGTACGCAGTATTTT; CDR3: CASSPPGGGGGTQYF
V: TRBV6-5; D: .; J: TRBJ1-1; size: few; DNA: TGTGCCAGCAGGAAGGAGGGGGCTGAAGCTTTCTTT; CDR3: CASRKEGAEAFF
V: TRBV18; D: .; J: TRBJ1-4; size: few; DNA: TGTGCCAGCTCACAGGACAGTGGTGAAAAACTGTTTTTT; CDR3: CASSQDSGEKLFF
V: TRBV7-2; D: .; J: TRBJ1-5; size: .; DNA: TGTGCCAGCAGCCGGTACCGGGGGAACAATCAGCCCCAGCATTTT; CDR3: CASSRYRGNNQPQHF
V: TRBV11-2; D: .; J: TRBJ2-7; size: .; DNA: TGTGCCAGCAGCCAGTTATCGGGGGAGGCCTACGAGCAGTACTTC; CDR3: CASSQLSGEAYEQYF
V: TRBV7-2; D: .; J: TRBJ1-5; size: .; DNA: TGTGCCAGCAGCTTAGATGGGGTCAGCAATCAGCCCCAGCATTTT; CDR3: CASSLDGVSNQPQHF
V: TRBV19; D: TRBD1; J: TRBJ2-5; size: once; DNA: TGTGCCAGTAGTGACAGGGGTCAAGAGACCCAGTACTTC; CDR3: CASSDRGQETQYF
V: TRBV28; D: .; J: TRBJ1-1; size: .; DNA: TGTGCCAGCATTTTGAACACTGAAGCTTTCTTT; CDR3: CASILNTEAFF
V: TRBV28; D: .; J: TRBJ2-2; size: few; DNA: TGTGCCAGCAGTCTGACCTATAGGACAGCGAACACCGGGGAGCTGTTTTTT; CDR3: CASSLTYRTANTGELFF
V: TRBV11-2; D: TRBD1; J: TRBJ2-7; size: once; DNA: TGTGCCAGCAGCTATACGCAGGGGGCCAACTACGAGCAGTACTTC; CDR3: CASSYTQGANYEQYF
V: TRBV7-9; D: TRBD1; J: TRBJ1-4; size: once; DNA: TGTGCCAGCAGTTCCGGGACAGATAGTGAAAAACTGTTTTTT; CDR3: CASSSGTDSEKLFF
V: TRBV5-4; D: TRBD2; J: TRBJ2-1; size: .; DNA: TGTGCCAGCAGCACCCGGACTAGCGGGAGATTTGAGCAGTTCTTC; CDR3: CASSTRTSGRFEQFF
V: TRBV28; D: .; J: TRBJ2-6; size: .; DNA: TGTGCCAGCAGTTCCGGATTGGCCAACGTCCTGACTTTC; CDR3: CASSSGLANVLTF
V: TRBV19; D: TRBD2; J: TRBJ2-6; size: .; DNA: TGTGCCAGTAGTATAGGGGCGGGTAGCGGGAGGAGGTCTGGGGCCAACGTCCTGACTTTC; CDR3: CASSIGAGSGRRSGANVLTF
V: TRBV18; D: .; J: TRBJ1-1; size: .; DNA: TGTGCCAGCTCACCTCAATCCGGACAATACACTGAAGCTTTCTTT; CDR3: CASSPQSGQYTEAFF
V: TRBV4-1; D: TRBD2; J: TRBJ2-3; size: once; DNA: TGCGCCAGCAGCCAAGCCGGGACTAATGGAGATACGCAGTATTTT; CDR3: CASSQAGTNGDTQYF
V: TRBV9; D: TRBD1; J: TRBJ2-2; size: .; DNA: TGTGCCAGCAGCGTAGTGACAGGGGCGAACACCGGGGAGCTGTTTTTT; CDR3: CASSVVTGANTGELFF
V: TRBV7-3; D: .; J: TRBJ2-6; size: .; DNA: TGTGCCAGCAGCTTAAGGACCGCCCTGGACGGGGCCAACGTCCTGACTTTC; CDR3: CASSLRTALDGANVLTF
V: TRBV15; D: TRBD2; J: TRBJ2-3; size: .; DNA: TGTGCCACCAGCCCTCCGGGACTATCCACAGATACGCAGTATTTT; CDR3: CATSPPGLSTDTQYF
V: TRBV27; D: .; J: TRBJ2-1; size: once; DNA: TGTGCCAGCAGTCCCCGGTCTGTTCCCCAGGAAGACAATGAGCAGTTCTTC; CDR3: CASSPRSVPQEDNEQFF
V: TRBV27; D: .; J: TRBJ2-2; size: .; DNA: TGTGCCAGCAGTTTTAACAGGGCTGCCGGGGAGCTGTTTTTT; CDR3: CASSFNRAAGELFF
V: TRBV19; D: TRBD1; J: TRBJ2-5; size: .; DNA: TGTGCCAGTAGTAGCCAACAGGGGGCCCTCGAGACCCAGTACTTC; CDR3: CASSSQQGALETQYF
V: TRBV7-9; D: TRBD2; J: TRBJ2-7; size: .; DNA: TGTGCCAGCAGTCAACAGCTAGCGGGCCACTCCTACGAGCAGTACTTC; CDR3: CASSQQLAGHSYEQYF
V: TRBV7-2; D: .; J: TRBJ1-2; size: many; DNA: TGTGCCAGCAGCCGGGACGGGGACGTAGAGGGCTACACCTTC; CDR3: CASSRDGDVEGYTF
V: TRBV19; D: .; J: TRBJ1-1; size: .; DNA: TGTGCCAGTAGTTTTTTACAGGGGAACACTGAAGCTTTCTTT; CDR3: CASSFLQGNTEAFF
V: TRBV5-6; D: TRBD2; J: TRBJ2-5; size: .; DNA: TGTGCCAGCAGCCCGGGACTAGCGGGAGGTCTAGAGACCCAGTACTTC; CDR3: CASSPGLAGGLETQYF
V: TRBV7-6; D: .; J: TRBJ2-7; size: .; DNA: TGTGCCAGCAGCTTAGGGACAGCCGGCGAGCAGTACTTC; CDR3: CASSLGTAGEQYF
V: TRBV6-4; D: .; J: TRBJ1-2; size: .; DNA: TGTGCCAGCAGTGACTCTCCAGGGTTTGGCTACACCTTC; CDR3: CASSDSPGFGYTF
V: TRBV7-7; D: .; J: TRBJ2-5; size: .; DNA: TGTGCCAGCAGCCAAGGGCAGGGGAAAGAGACCCAGTACTTC; CDR3: CASSQGQGKETQYF
V: TRBV5-1; D: TRBD2; J: TRBJ2-1; size: .; DNA: TGCGCCAGCACGACTAGCGGGAGACACAATGGGCAGTTCTTC; CDR3: CASTTSGRHNGQFF
V: TRBV5-4; D: .; J: TRBJ2-1; size: .; DNA: TGTGCCAGCAGCTTGGTCCTTGCGGATGAGCAGTTCTTC; CDR3: CASSLVLADEQFF
V: TRBV28; D: .; J: TRBJ2-7; size: .; DNA: TGTGCCAGCAGTTTGACGCAGGTCCGGGAGCAGTACTTC; CDR3: CASSLTQVREQYF
V: TRBV4-3; D: TRBD2; J: TRBJ2-1; size: .; DNA: TGCGCCAGCAGCCAAGTAATTCTAGCGGGGTTCTACTCCTACAATGAGCAGTTCTTC; CDR3: CASSQVILAGFYSYNEQFF
V: TRBV30; D: TRBD2; J: TRBJ2-2; size: .; DNA: TGTGCCTGGAGTGTACGTCTCTCCGGGAGGGGCACCGGGGAGCTGTTTTTT; CDR3: CAWSVRLSGRGTGELFF
V: TRBV15; D: .; J: TRBJ1-6; size: once; DNA: TGTGCCACCAGCAGAAGACAGGAAGATTCACCCCTCCACTTT; CDR3: CATSRRQEDSPLHF
V: TRBV11-2; D: .; J: TRBJ2-3; size: .; DNA: TGTGCCAGCAGATATAACACAGATACGCAGTATTTT; CDR3: CASRYNTDTQYF
V: TRBV15; D: .; J: TRBJ2-7; size: .; DNA: TGTGCCACCAGCAGAGTCTTTGTGGGAGCAACCTACGAGCAGTACTTC; CDR3: CATSRVFVGATYEQYF
V: TRBV28; D: .; J: TRBJ1-1; size: .; DNA: TGTGCCACCCGGGGGCAGCCTGAAGCTTTCTTT; CDR3: CATRGQPEAFF
V: TRBV6-5; D: .; J: TRBJ1-1; size: .; DNA: TGTGCCAGCAAGAGGGGAATTACTGAAGCTTTCTTT; CDR3: CASKRGITEAFF
V: TRBV7-6; D: TRBD1; J: TRBJ2-3; size: .; DNA: TGTGCCAGCAGCGCCCGGGACAGGGTCACAGATACGCAGTATTTT; CDR3: CASSARDRVTDTQYF
V: TRBV10-3; D: .; J: TRBJ1-3; size: .; DNA: TGTGCCATCAGTGGATGGACAGCCTCTGGAAACACCATATATTTT; CDR3: CAISGWTASGNTIYF
V: TRBV6-5; D: TRBD1; J: TRBJ1-2; size: .; DNA: TGTGCCAGCAGTCAAGGTGGGGACAGTCGTGGCTACACCTTC; CDR3: CASSQGGDSRGYTF
V: TRBV6-4; D: TRBD1; J: TRBJ2-2; size: .; DNA: TGTGCCAGCAGTGATATCGCGACAGGGGGCGCCTACACCGGGGAGCTGTTTTTT; CDR3: CASSDIATGGAYTGELFF
V: TRBV4-2; D: .; J: TRBJ2-7; size: once; DNA: TGTGCCAGCAGCCAAGGGGGCGGGAACGACTACGAGCAGTACTTC; CDR3: CASSQGGGNDYEQYF
V: TRBV5-1; D: TRBD2; J: TRBJ2-5; size: .; DNA: TGCGCCAGCAGCCCTGGACTAGCGGACCAAGAGACCCAGTACTTC; CDR3: CASSPGLADQETQYF
V: TRBV19; D: .; J: TRBJ2-7; size: many; DNA: TGTGCCAGTAGCTCCGGGAGCACAAACGTCGGGGAGCAGTACTTC; CDR3: CASSSGSTNVGEQYF
V: TRBV27; D: .; J: TRBJ1-1; size: .; DNA: TGTGCCAGCAGTCAACAGGGGAACACTGAAGCTTTCTTT; CDR3: CASSQQGNTEAFF
V: TRBV19; D: .; J: TRBJ2-1; size: .; DNA: TGTGCCAGTAGTATTGGCGCTAATGAGCAGTTCTTC; CDR3: CASSIGANEQFF
V: TRBV5-4; D: .; J: TRBJ2-1; size: .; DNA: TGTGCCAGCAGCTTTTGGGGCAGATACTACAATGAGCAGTTCTTC; CDR3: CASSFWGRYYNEQFF
V: TRBV28; D: .; J: TRBJ2-2; size: .; DNA: TGTGCCACGCGAGTTGCGTCCACCGGGGAGCTGTTTTTT; CDR3: CATRVASTGELFF
V: TRBV7-2; D: TRBD2; J: TRBJ2-3; size: .; DNA: TGTGCCAGCAGCATCTTAGCGGGCTCTAGCACAGATACGCAGTATTTT; CDR3: CASSILAGSSTDTQYF
V: TRBV27; D: TRBD2; J: TRBJ2-7; size: .; DNA: TGTGCCACCAGCCAGACTAGCCGAATCTCCTACGAGCAGTACTTC; CDR3: CATSQTSRISYEQYF
V: TRBV7-9; D: .; J: TRBJ2-1; size: .; DNA: TGTGCCAGCAGCTCCAAGCAAAGACTAGGATCTGAGCAGTTCTTC; CDR3: CASSSKQRLGSEQFF
V: TRBV5-6; D: TRBD1; J: TRBJ2-7; size: .; DNA: TGTGCCAGCAGCCCTGGACAGGGGGCTAATGAGCAGTACTTC; CDR3: CASSPGQGANEQYF
V: TRBV2; D: .; J: TRBJ1-3; size: .; DNA: TGTGCCAGCAGTGCAGTCTCTGGAAACACCATATATTTT; CDR3: CASSAVSGNTIYF
V: TRBV5-1; D: .; J: TRBJ2-3; size: .; DNA: TGCGCCAGCAGCCTGGGACACGGAGGCACAGATACGCAGTATTTT; CDR3: CASSLGHGGTDTQYF
V: TRBV19; D: .; J: TRBJ1-2; size: .; DNA: TGTGCCAGTAGTCCAGGGTCATCCCCCTATGGCTACACCTTC; CDR3: CASSPGSSPYGYTF
V: TRBV6-6; D: .; J: TRBJ2-7; size: .; DNA: TGTGCCAGCAGTTTGGTTCTGGGGTACGAGTCGTACTTC; CDR3: CASSLVLGYESYF
V: TRBV30; D: TRBD1; J: TRBJ1-1; size: .; DNA: TGTGCCTGGGGTACAGGGGCACGAGAAGCTTTCTTT; CDR3: CAWGTGAREAFF